Presented here are 23 T cell receptor beta chains from one specimen sequenced in a study of regulatory T cells in long-lasting Graves disease (dated by TCRdb to about 2021). Preparation of the library involved multiplex PCR. Sequencing used an Illumina HiSeq 4000. TCR beta libraries were built with iRepertoire HTBI primers and Arm-PCR amplification of CDR3 regions. TCRdb took the public reads, trimmed them with fastp at Q25, ran MiXCR for clone calling and kept in-frame beta chains. Each CDR3 protein appears once, grouped with its most common genes and DNA. Counted in this sample were hundreds of thousands of distinct CDR3 sequences; about 16% of them appeared once. The ten largest account for roughly 18% of the sample. This sample's time point label indicates: newly diagnosed GD, antithyroid drugs for less than 3 months. For both TCR sequencing and RNA sequencing, RNA was extracted from PBMCs using TRIzol.

This same sample was also part of a study on T cells in Graves' hyperthyroidism and ophthalmopathy.

The material was peripheral blood mononuclear cells (PBMCs), obtained at new diagnosis, from a patient treated with antithyroid drugs. These receptors all come from a woman between 25 and 40 years old with Graves disease. Donor details come from another sample of the same person, matched by shared clones.

This clonotype was counted ten times or more. This chain uses TRBV6-1 with TRBJ2-1; D may be TRBD2 (6 bases). The CDR3 runs to 14 residues. Trimming left V 4 bases short and J 16 bases short, with 23 bases between. Germline V gives CDR1 MNHNS, CDR2 SASEGT. CDR3 protein: CASSGQEGGVPFFF. The CDR3 region has the DNA TGTGCCAGCAGTGGCCAGGAGGGAGGAGTCCCCTTTTTCTTC.

This clonotype was observed at least ten times. The V gene is TRBV28, the J gene TRBJ1-4; D possibly corresponds to TRBD1 (6 bases). CDR3 length: 15 amino acids. Germline V gene data show CDR1 as MDHEN and CDR2 as SYDVKM. Trimming removed 6 bases from V and 2 bases from J, with 13 bases in between. CDR3 nucleotide sequence: TGTGCCAGCAGAGTCACACAGGGTACTAATGAAAAACTGTTTTTT. Residues: CASRVTQGTNEKLFF.

This clonotype has a count of ten or more. The genes are TRBV28 and TRBJ2-3; 8 bases line up with TRBD1. V was clipped by 5 bases and J by 3 bases; unmatched bases: 7. Germline CDR1 MDHEN, CDR2 SYDVKM. This CDR3 comprises 15 residues. CDR3 DNA: TGTGCCAGCAGTGGACAGGGTTCGAGGACAGATACGCAGTATTTT. Residues: CASSGQGSRTDTQYF. Based on the CDR3 plus reference TRBV28 and TRBJ2-3, the full variable domain is DVKVTQSSRYLVKRTGEKVFLECVQDMDHENMFWYRQDPGLGLRLIYFSYDVKMKEKGDIPEGYSVSREKKERFSLILESASTNQTSMYLCASSGQGSRTDTQYFGPGTRLTVL.

This sequence joins TRBV27 and TRBJ1-1; D is uncertain. Trimming cost V 1 base and J 1 base, with 7 bases left between them. CDR1 MNHEY and CDR2 SMNVEV come from the germline V gene (reference sequence). The CDR3 is 14 residues long. The CDR3 reads CASSLLTANTEAFF. The CDR3 nucleotides read TGTGCCAGCAGTTTATTAACAGCGAACACTGAAGCTTTCTTT.

V is TRBV4-1 and J is TRBJ2-5, with 10 bases aligning to TRBD2. Trimming at V came to 8 bases and at J to 2 bases, leaving 2 bases not matched to a gene. CDR3 length equals 13 residues. Germline V lookup: CDR1 MGHRA, CDR2 YSYEKL. CDR3 sequence: CASGLAEQETQYF. The CDR3, as DNA: TGCGCCAGCGGACTAGCGGAGCAAGAGACCCAGTACTTC.

Only a few counts were recorded for this clonotype. The chain is built from TRBV7-2 and TRBJ2-2; D unresolved. The germline V gene encodes CDR1 SGHTA and CDR2 FQGNSA. The V and J ends lost 5 bases and 1 base respectively, with 8 bases between them. This CDR3 spans 14 amino acids. The CDR3 bases are TGTGCCAGCAGCATTCGACAGAACACCGGGGAGCTGTTTTTT. The encoded protein is CASSIRQNTGELFF. The complete variable domain, with remaining parts taken from reference TRBV7-2 and TRBJ2-2, reads GAGVSQSPSNKVTEKGKDVELRCDPISGHTALYWYRQSLGQGLEFLIYFQGNSAPDKSGLPSDRFSAERTGGSVSTLTIQRTQQEDSAVYLCASSIRQNTGELFFGEGSRLTVL.

This chain links TRBV6-5 with TRBJ2-3; perhaps D is TRBD1 or TRBD2 (6 bases each). Looked up from germline, CDR1 is MNHEY and CDR2 is SVGAGI. This CDR3 is 18 amino acids long. V gave up 0 bases and J gave up 5 bases, with 21 bases separating them. The CDR3 nucleotides are TGTGCCAGCAGTTACTCGCGGGACCGGGACCCCAGGGGAGATACGCAGTATTTT. Protein product: CASSYSRDRDPRGDTQYF.

This clonotype has only a few counts. The rearrangement uses TRBV20-1 and TRBJ2-5; unclear D gene. Germline V gene data show CDR1 as DFQATT and CDR2 as SNEGSKA (reference sequence). Trimming pared 2 bases from V and 7 bases from J, leaving 8 bases between. This CDR3 has 11 amino acids. CDR3 coding DNA: TGCAGTGCTAGACCCGGTGGGACCCAGTACTTC. As protein: CSARPGGTQYF.

The chain links TRBV5-1 to TRBJ2-2; TRBD2 agrees at 12 bases. Germline V CDR1 and CDR2: SGHRS, YFSETQ. CDR3 length: 18 amino acids. After removal of 4 bases from V and 0 bases from J, the junction contained 7 bases not matched to a gene. The CDR3: CASSTRTSGVPNTGELFF. For the CDR3, the DNA is TGCGCCAGCAGCACCCGGACTAGCGGGGTTCCGAACACCGGGGAGCTGTTTTTT.

This clonotype was recorded at least ten times. The J gene is TRBJ1-1, the V gene TRBV20-1; D gene uncertain. The V end was cut by 2 bases, the J end by 0 bases, with 4 bases between. The CDR3 consists of 12 residues. Germline values: CDR1 DFQATT, CDR2 SNEGSKA (reference sequence). The chain's CDR3 is CSARSMNTEAFF. DNA for the CDR3: TGCAGTGCTAGATCCATGAACACTGAAGCTTTCTTT.

The chain couples TRBV19 to TRBJ2-2, with D perhaps TRBD1 or TRBD2 (5 bases each). V lost 8 bases to trimming and J lost 6 bases, with 16 bases between them. The CDR3 covers 14 residues. Looked up from germline, CDR1 is LNHDA and CDR2 is SQIVND (reference sequence). This CDR3 is CASGTIQSAGELFF. The CDR3 nucleotides read TGTGCCAGTGGGACGATTCAGTCCGCCGGGGAGCTGTTTTTT. Based on the CDR3 plus reference TRBV19 and TRBJ2-2, the full variable domain is DGGITQSPKYLFRKEGQNVTLSCEQNLNHDAMYWYRQDPGQGLRLIYYSQIVNDFQKGDIAEGYSVSREKKESFPLTVTSAQKNPTAFYLCASGTIQSAGELFFGEGSRLTVL.

The J gene is TRBJ2-2, the V gene TRBV29-1; TRBD1 matches at 10 bases. The ends lost 8 bases at V and 3 bases at J; junction bases unmatched: 12. Germline V gene sequence: CDR1 SQVTM, CDR2 ANQGSEA. This CDR3 comprises 16 residues. CDR3: CSLSAGTGVDTGELFF. The CDR3 DNA sequence: TGCAGCCTATCAGCCGGGACAGGGGTGGACACCGGGGAGCTGTTTTTT.

On this clonotype: Since a much larger clone is just one base distant, this may be a read error. The V gene is TRBV15, the J gene TRBJ1-2, with a possible D match to TRBD1 (6 bases). Germline V lookup: CDR1 LNHNV, CDR2 YYDKDF (reference sequence). The CDR3 totals 17 residues. The CDR3 loop is CATGRENRAKGNYGYTF. For the CDR3, the DNA is TGTGCCACCGGCAGAGAGAACAGGGCGAAGGGTAACTATGGCTACACCTTC.

This clonotype appeared a few times. The chain carries TRBV2 and TRBJ1-5, with 7 bases lining up with TRBD1. V was clipped by 6 bases and J by 9 bases; unmatched bases: 8. In germline, CDR1 is SNHLY, CDR2 FYNNEI. The CDR3 spans 13 residues. The CDR3 DNA sequence: TGTGCCAGCAGCGGGCAGGGGGGGTTGCCCCAGCATTTT. Protein product: CASSGQGGLPQHF.

The gene calls are TRBV12-3 or TRBV12-4 and TRBJ1-2; 8 positions match TRBD1. Unmatched junction bases numbered 7, after V lost 10 bases and J lost 0 bases. The CDR3 totals 14 residues. CDR3 sequence reads: CATSPTGANYGYTF. The CDR3 DNA reads as TGTGCCACCAGCCCGACAGGGGCTAACTATGGCTACACCTTC.

A few counts support this clonotype. The chain links TRBV20-1 to TRBJ1-1; 7 nucleotides align to TRBD1. Germline assignment: CDR1 DFQATT and CDR2 SNEGSKA (reference sequence). CDR3 length: 17 residues. Trimming cost V 3 bases and J 2 bases; bases outside gene matches: 15. In DNA, the CDR3 is TGCAGTGCTAGGTCGTCGGGGCAGGGGGGTCGAAACACTGAAGCTTTCTTT. Amino acids: CSARSSGQGGRNTEAFF.

This clonotype was seen ten or more times. V gene TRBV27 combines with J gene TRBJ1-5; 10 nucleotides agree with TRBD1. Germline assignment: CDR1 MNHEY and CDR2 SMNVEV (reference sequence). V lost 2 bases to trimming and J lost 5 bases; unmatched junction nucleotides: 3. The CDR3 runs 15 residues. CDR3 nucleotides: TGTGCCAGCAGTTTAGACAGGGGGCGCGATCAGCCCCAGCATTTT. It is translated as CASSLDRGRDQPQHF.

The chain links TRBV11-2 to TRBJ2-3; 8 positions agree with TRBD1. J gave up 4 bases and V 0 bases, and 6 bases lay outside the gene matches. There are 16 residues in the CDR3. The germline CDR1 and CDR2 sequences are SGHAT and FQNNGV. The CDR3 sequence is CASSLDQQGAADTQYF. CDR3 sequence (DNA): TGTGCCAGCAGCTTAGATCAGCAGGGGGCGGCAGATACGCAGTATTTT.

This clonotype occurred many times. The genes are TRBV12-3 or TRBV12-4 and TRBJ1-1; tentative D call: TRBD1 (5 bases). This CDR3 has 14 amino acids. Trimming removed 7 bases from V and 1 base from J, with 13 bases in between. The CDR3 region is CASTLGGANTEAFF. CDR3 DNA: TGTGCCAGCACCTTGGGAGGGGCGAACACTGAAGCTTTCTTT.

The J gene is TRBJ2-4, the V gene TRBV20-1, with D tentatively TRBD1 (6 bases). Trimming removed 6 bases from V and 4 bases from J, with 16 bases in between. This CDR3 contains 14 residues. CDR1 is DFQATT and CDR2 is SNEGSKA in the germline V gene (reference sequence). DNA for the CDR3: TGCAGTGCCCAGTTAAGGGACACAAAAAACATTCAGTACTTC. Residues: CSAQLRDTKNIQYF.

This clonotype has just a few counts. This sequence joins TRBV10-3 and TRBJ2-3, with 12 bases fitting TRBD2. V shed 3 bases and J 1 base; nucleotides not matched to a gene: 2. CDR1 is ENHRY, CDR2 SYGVKD, per germline. There are 16 residues in the CDR3. The CDR3 reads CAISDGLAGRTDTQYF. The CDR3 DNA reads TGTGCCATCAGTGATGGACTAGCGGGGCGCACAGATACGCAGTATTTT.

This clonotype was observed a single time. The genes are TRBV18 and TRBJ1-5; D is unclear. The CDR3 has 14 amino acids. Trimming removed 5 bases from V and 4 bases from J, with 12 bases in between. Per germline, CDR1 KGHSH and CDR2 LQKENI. CDR3 sequence: CASSTVEVNQPQHF. The CDR3 region has the DNA TGTGCCAGCTCAACCGTAGAGGTTAATCAGCCCCAGCATTTT.

This clonotype was seen many times. The J gene is TRBJ2-2, the V gene TRBV6-1; 13 bases line up with TRBD2. Germline CDR1 MNHNS, CDR2 SASEGT. Losses at the gene ends were 9 bases for V and 2 bases for J; bases not matched to a gene: 12. There are 18 residues in the CDR3. CDR3 DNA sequence: TGTGCCAGTAGTCATCCGGGACTAGCGGGACTAAACACCGGGGAGCTGTTTTTT. It translates to CASSHPGLAGLNTGELFF.